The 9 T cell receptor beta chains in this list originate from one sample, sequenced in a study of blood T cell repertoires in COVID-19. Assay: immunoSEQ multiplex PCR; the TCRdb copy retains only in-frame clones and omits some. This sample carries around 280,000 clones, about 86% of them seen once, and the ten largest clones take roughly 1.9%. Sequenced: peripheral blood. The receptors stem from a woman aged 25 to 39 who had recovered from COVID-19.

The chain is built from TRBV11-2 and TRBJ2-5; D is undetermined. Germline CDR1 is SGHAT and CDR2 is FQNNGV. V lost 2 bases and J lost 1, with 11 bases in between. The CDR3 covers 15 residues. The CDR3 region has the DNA TGTGCCAGCAGCTTATCCTCGCGCCCCCAAGAGACCCAGTACTTC. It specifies CASSLSSRPQETQYF.

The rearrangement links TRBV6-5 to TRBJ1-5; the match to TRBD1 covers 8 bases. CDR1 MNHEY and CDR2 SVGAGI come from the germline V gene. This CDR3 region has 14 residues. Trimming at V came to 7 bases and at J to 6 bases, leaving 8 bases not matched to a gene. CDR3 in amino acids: CASIGSGGGQPQHF. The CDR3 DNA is TGTGCCAGCATCGGATCAGGGGGCGGTCAGCCCCAGCATTTT.

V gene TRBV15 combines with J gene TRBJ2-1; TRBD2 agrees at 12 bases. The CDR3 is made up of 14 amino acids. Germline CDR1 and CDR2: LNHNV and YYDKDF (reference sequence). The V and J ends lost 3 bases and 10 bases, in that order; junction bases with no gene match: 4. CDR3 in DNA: TGTGCCACCAGCAGCTCACTAGCGGGAGGAGAGCAGTTCTTC. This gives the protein CATSSSLAGGEQFF. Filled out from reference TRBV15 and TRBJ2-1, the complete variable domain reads DAMVIQNPRYQVTQFGKPVTLSCSQTLNHNVMYWYQQKSSQAPKLLFHYYDKDFNNEADTPDNFQSRRPNTSFCFLDIRSPGLGDTAMYLCATSSSLAGGEQFFGPGTRLTVL.

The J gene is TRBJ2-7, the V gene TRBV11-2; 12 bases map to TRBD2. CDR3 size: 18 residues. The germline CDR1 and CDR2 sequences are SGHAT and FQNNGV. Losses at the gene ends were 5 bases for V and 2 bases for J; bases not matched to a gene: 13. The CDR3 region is CASSPTGRTSGTTYEQYF. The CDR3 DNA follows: TGTGCCAGCAGCCCCACGGGCAGGACTAGCGGGACCACCTACGAGCAGTACTTC.

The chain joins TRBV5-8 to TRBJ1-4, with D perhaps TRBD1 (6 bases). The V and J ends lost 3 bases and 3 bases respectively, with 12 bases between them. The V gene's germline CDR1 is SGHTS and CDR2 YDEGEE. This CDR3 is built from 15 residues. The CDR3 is CASSSGVSSNEKLFF. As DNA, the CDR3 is TGTGCCAGCAGCTCAGGGGTTAGTTCTAATGAAAAACTGTTTTTT.

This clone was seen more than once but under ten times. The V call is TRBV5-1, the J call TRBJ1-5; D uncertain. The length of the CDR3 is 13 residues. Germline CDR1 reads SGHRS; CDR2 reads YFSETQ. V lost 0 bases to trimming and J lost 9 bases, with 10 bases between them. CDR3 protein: CASSLDGLGPQHF. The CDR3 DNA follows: TGCGCCAGCAGCTTGGATGGCCTAGGGCCCCAGCATTTT.

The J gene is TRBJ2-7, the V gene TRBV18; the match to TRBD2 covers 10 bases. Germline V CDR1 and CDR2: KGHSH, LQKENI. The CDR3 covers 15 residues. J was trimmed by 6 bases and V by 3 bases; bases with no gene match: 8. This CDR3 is CASSPSSGSIGEQYF. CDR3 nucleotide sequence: TGTGCCAGCTCACCTTCTAGCGGGAGTATCGGCGAGCAGTACTTC.

CDR3 in DNA: TGTGCCAGCAGCGTAGAAGTTGGGGGCATATACGAGCAGTACTTC. This codes for CASSVEVGGIYEQYF. The J gene is TRBJ2-7, the V gene TRBV9; possible D gene TRBD1, 6 bases. Germline CDR1 and CDR2: SGDLS and YYNGEE. Trimming took off 0 bases at V and 4 bases at J, with 14 bases between the two ends. The CDR3 length is 15 residues.

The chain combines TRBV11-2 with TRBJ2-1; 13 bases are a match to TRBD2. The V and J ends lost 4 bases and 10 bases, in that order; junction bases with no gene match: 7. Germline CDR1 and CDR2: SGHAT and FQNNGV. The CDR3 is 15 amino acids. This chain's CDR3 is CASSYRLAGGFEQFF. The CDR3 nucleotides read TGTGCCAGCAGCTACCGACTAGCGGGAGGCTTCGAGCAGTTCTTC.